This TCR beta chain was identified during a study of blood T cell repertoires in COVID-19. Turning to the study itself: Collection of acute and convalescent COVID-19 samples took place in the United States, Italy and Spain. From T cells, B-cell-depleted T cells, or PBMCs came the material, which was cDNA or gDNA.

How the authors handled the data: The authors estimated nucleated cell counts from reference gene primer amplification. Profiling relied on immunoSEQ multiplex PCR, and the TCRdb table lists in-frame clones only, not all of them. D and trimming come from the DNA, and the V and J calls and clone size come from that table. The sample consists of 100,000 to 150,000 clones, approximately 88% of them appearing once. The CDR3 is 17 residues long. The V and J ends lost 1 base and 0 bases, in that order; junction bases with no gene match: 4. CDR1 and CDR2 from the germline V gene are SGHTA and FQGNSA. V gene TRBV7-2 combines with J gene TRBJ2-4, with 9 bases that match TRBD2. The sequenced material came from peripheral blood. The receptor's source is a woman of 80 years or more with acute or convalescent COVID-19. The CDR3 sequence is CASSLGGGGLAKNIQYF. CDR3 DNA sequence: TGTGCCAGCAGCTTAGGCGGGGGGGGCTTAGCCAAAAACATTCAGTACTTC.